The clone carrying this TCR beta chain was seen a few times. Its antigen is as yet unknown. The source of the sample is a study of T cells in localized non-small cell lung cancer. Study-wide findings and caveats: Higher T cell density in the blood was associated with longer overall survival, whereas higher adjacent-lung clonality associated with shorter survival. Adjacent lung had a median roughly 53 of the 100 largest tumor clones. Sequencing was restricted to one tumor region; therefore, heterogeneity remains possible. Uninvolved adjacent lung showed peak T cell clonality, exceeding tumor.

Measured with immunoSEQ multiplex PCR; TCRdb has only the in-frame clones, and not every one. The top ten clones hold around 4.5% of a sample with just under 20,000 clones, 75% to 85% of them seen once. The CDR3 has 16 residues. J was trimmed by 9 bases and V by 4 bases; bases with no gene match: 10. CDR1 is SEHNR and CDR2 is FQNEAQ in the germline V gene (reference sequence). This sequence originates from a man aged 40 to 75 with stage I lung adenocarcinoma. The chain joins TRBV7-9 to TRBJ2-1; the match to TRBD1 covers 12 bases. This material consisted of peripheral blood, taken before any cancer treatment. The CDR3 nucleotides are TGTGCCAGCAGCTCCCCCCGGGACAGGGGGCCCATTGAGCAGTTCTTC. Protein: CASSSPRDRGPIEQFF.